The present T cell receptor beta chain was sequenced within a study of cytotoxic CD8 clonotypes in ibrutinib-treated CLL. This CDR3 spans 11 amino acids. Looked up from germline, CDR1 is LNHDA and CDR2 is SQIVND (reference sequence). V lost 5 bases to trimming and J lost 8 bases, with 9 bases between them. The assay was immunoSEQ multiplex PCR, and TCRdb's table has in-frame clones only and misses some. Here the sample spans some 300,000 clones, roughly 85% being singletons. This chain uses TRBV19 with TRBJ1-2; perhaps TRBD1 as D (5 bases). The TCR comes from a human donor with chronic lymphocytic leukemia. The sample in question was PBMCs, obtained before ibrutinib treatment. CDR3 sequence reads: CASSRRQGYTF. For the CDR3, the DNA is TGTGCCAGTAGTCGGCGACAGGGCTACACCTTC. The variable domain in full, with the rest retrieved from reference TRBV19 and TRBJ1-2, is DGGITQSPKYLFRKEGQNVTLSCEQNLNHDAMYWYRQDPGQGLRLIYYSQIVNDFQKGDIAEGYSVSREKKESFPLTVTSAQKNPTAFYLCASSRRQGYTFGSGTRLTVV.